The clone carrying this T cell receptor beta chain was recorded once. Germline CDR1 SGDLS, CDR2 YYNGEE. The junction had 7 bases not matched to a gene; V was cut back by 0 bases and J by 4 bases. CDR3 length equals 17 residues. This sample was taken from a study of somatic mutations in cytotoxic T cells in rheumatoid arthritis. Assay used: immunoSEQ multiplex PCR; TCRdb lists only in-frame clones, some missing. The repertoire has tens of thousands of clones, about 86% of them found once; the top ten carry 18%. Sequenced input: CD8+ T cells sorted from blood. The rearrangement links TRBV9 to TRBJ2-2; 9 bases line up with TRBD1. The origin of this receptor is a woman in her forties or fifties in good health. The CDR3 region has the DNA TGTGCCAGCAGCGTAGCTCGCACAGGGGGCATCACCGGGGAGCTGTTTTTT. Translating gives CASSVARTGGITGELFF.